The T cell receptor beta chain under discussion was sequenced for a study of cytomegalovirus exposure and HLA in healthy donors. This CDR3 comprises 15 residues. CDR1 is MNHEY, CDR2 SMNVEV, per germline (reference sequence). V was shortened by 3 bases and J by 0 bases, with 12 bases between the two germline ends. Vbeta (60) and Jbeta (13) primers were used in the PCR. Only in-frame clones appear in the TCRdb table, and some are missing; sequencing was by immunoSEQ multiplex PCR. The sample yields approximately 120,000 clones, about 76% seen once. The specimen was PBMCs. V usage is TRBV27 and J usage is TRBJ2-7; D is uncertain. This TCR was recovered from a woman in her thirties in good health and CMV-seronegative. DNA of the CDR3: TGTGCCAGCAGTTTTTCACAGCCTCTCTCCTACGAGCAGTACTTC. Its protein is CASSFSQPLSYEQYF.